This T cell receptor beta chain appears in the sequencing data of a study of radiotherapy plus CTLA-4 blockade in lung cancer. Across the whole study: Among enrolled patients, less than 20% responded and 31% achieved disease control. Study-level points and caveats: Researchers report tumor-derived TCR clones expanding in blood after radiotherapy plus ipilimumab. Increased serum interferon-beta after radiation also reportedly predicted response strongly.

The length of the CDR3 is 15 residues. Per the germline V gene, CDR1 is KGHSH and CDR2 is LQKENI. Trimming removed 3 bases at V and 6 bases at J, with 14 bases between. Patients in the study, people with chemo-refractory metastatic non-small-cell lung cancer, received focal radiation plus ipilimumab CTLA-4 blockade. Sequenced by immunoSEQ multiplex PCR; TCRdb stores in-frame clones only, minus some. The table lists about 95,000 clones, around 82% of them singletons. Comment on this clone: Its antigen is currently unknown.

The TCR was taken from a human donor with non-small cell lung cancer who had stable disease on radiotherapy plus ipilimumab. The V call is TRBV18, the J call TRBJ2-2; maybe TRBD1 (5 bases). The sample in question was peripheral blood, obtained from a patient treated with radiotherapy plus ipilimumab. This CDR3 reads CASSPGRGAAGELFF. The CDR3 coding sequence is TGTGCCAGCTCACCGGGAAGGGGCGCAGCCGGGGAGCTGTTTTTT.